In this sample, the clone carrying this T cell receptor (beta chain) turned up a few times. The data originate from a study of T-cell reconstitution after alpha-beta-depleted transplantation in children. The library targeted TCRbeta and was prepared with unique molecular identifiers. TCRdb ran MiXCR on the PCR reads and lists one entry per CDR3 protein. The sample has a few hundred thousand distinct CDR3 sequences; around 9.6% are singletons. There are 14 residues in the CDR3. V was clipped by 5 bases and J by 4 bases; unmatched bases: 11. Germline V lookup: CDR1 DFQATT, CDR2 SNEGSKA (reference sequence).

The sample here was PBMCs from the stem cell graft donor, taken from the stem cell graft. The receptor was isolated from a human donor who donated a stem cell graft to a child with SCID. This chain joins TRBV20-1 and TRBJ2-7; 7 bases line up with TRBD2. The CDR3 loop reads CSARKGLEVYEQYF. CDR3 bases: TGCAGTGCTCGCAAAGGACTAGAGGTTTACGAGCAGTACTTC.